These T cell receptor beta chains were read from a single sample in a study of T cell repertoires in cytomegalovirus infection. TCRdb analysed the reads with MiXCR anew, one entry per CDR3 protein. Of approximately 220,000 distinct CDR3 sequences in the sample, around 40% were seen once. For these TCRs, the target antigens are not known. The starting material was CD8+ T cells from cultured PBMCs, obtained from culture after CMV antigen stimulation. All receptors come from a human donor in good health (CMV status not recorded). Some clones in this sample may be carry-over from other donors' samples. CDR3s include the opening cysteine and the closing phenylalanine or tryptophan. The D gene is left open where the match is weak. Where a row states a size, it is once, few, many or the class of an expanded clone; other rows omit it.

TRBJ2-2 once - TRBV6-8 CASSYEIRVGTGELFF TGTGCCAGCAGTTACGAAATCAGGGTTGGCACCGGGGAGCTGTTTTTT
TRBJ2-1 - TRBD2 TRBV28 CASSLGLAGVTYNEQFF TGTGCCAGCAGCTTGGGACTAGCGGGGGTGACCTACAATGAGCAGTTCTTC
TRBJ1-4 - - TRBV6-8 CASRRFAYEKLFF TGTGCCAGCAGAAGGTTTGCCTATGAAAAACTGTTTTTT
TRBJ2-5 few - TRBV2 CATLLETQYF TGTGCCACCCTGCTGGAGACCCAGTACTTC
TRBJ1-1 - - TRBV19 CASSTGTPNTEAFF TGTGCCAGTAGTACCGGGACACCAAACACTGAAGCTTTCTTT
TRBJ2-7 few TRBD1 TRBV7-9 CASSFSTGTALSYEQYF TGTGCCAGCAGCTTCTCAACCGGGACAGCCCTCTCCTACGAGCAGTACTTC
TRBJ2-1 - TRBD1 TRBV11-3 CASSLDRDRGDEGEQFF TGTGCCAGCAGCTTAGATCGGGACAGGGGGGACGAAGGCGAGCAGTTCTTC
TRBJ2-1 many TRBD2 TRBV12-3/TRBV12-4 CASSPWANPSGNEQFF TGTGCCAGCAGCCCCTGGGCGAACCCTAGCGGAAATGAGCAGTTCTTC
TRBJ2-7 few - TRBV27 CASSSTLYEQYF TGTGCCAGCAGTTCTACCTTGTACGAGCAGTACTTC
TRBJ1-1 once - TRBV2 CAREGAFF TGTGCCAGGGAGGGGGCTTTCTTT
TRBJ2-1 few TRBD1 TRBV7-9 CASSGGQGNEQFF TGTGCCAGCAGCGGTGGACAGGGGAATGAGCAGTTCTTC
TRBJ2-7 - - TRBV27 CASSLSEADYEQYF TGTGCCAGCAGTTTATCAGAGGCAGATTACGAGCAGTACTTC
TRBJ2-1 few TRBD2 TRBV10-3 CAIRPGLADNEQFF TGTGCCATCAGGCCGGGCCTAGCGGACAATGAGCAGTTCTTC
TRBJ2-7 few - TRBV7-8 CASSLANEQYF TGTGCCAGCAGCTTAGCGAACGAGCAGTACTTC
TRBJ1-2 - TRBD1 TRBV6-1 CASSEAGGDYGYTF TGTGCCAGCAGTGAGGCAGGGGGTGACTATGGCTACACCTTC
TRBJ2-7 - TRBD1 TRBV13 CASSFFGQGDYEQYF TGTGCCAGCAGCTTCTTTGGACAGGGGGACTACGAGCAGTACTTC
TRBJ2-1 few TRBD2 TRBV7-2 CASSSPTSESVPHNNEQFF TGTGCCAGCAGCTCCCCGACTAGCGAGAGCGTTCCCCACAACAATGAGCAGTTCTTC
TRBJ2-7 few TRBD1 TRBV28 CASRGQGGYEQYF TGTGCCAGCAGGGGACAGGGAGGCTACGAGCAGTACTTC
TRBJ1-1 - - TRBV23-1 CASSQSGREGAFF TGCGCCAGCAGTCAATCTGGGAGGGAGGGAGCTTTCTTT
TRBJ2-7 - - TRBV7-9 CAGGPTSYEQYF TGTGCAGGGGGACCGACGTCCTACGAGCAGTACTTC
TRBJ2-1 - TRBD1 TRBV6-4 CASSAFGDRNNEQFF TGTGCCAGCAGTGCCTTTGGGGACAGAAACAATGAGCAGTTCTTC
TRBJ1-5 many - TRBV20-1 CSARALRGANQPQHF TGCAGTGCTAGAGCCCTCCGGGGGGCAAATCAGCCCCAGCATTTT
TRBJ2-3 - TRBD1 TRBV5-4 CASSFPGQGVAGSFRDTQYF TGTGCCAGCAGCTTCCCGGGACAGGGGGTAGCGGGGAGCTTCAGGGATACGCAGTATTTT
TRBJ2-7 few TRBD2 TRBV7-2 CASSPRWAGGDEQYF TGTGCCAGCAGCCCCCGCTGGGCGGGAGGTGACGAGCAGTACTTC
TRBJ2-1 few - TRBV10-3 CAIRRRDHEQFF TGTGCCATCAGAAGGAGGGACCATGAGCAGTTCTTC
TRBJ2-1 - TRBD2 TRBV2 CASSDGEGSYNEQFF TGTGCCAGCAGTGACGGGGAGGGCTCCTACAATGAGCAGTTCTTC
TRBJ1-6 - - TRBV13 CASSLSRASSPLHF TGTGCCAGCAGCTTGTCCAGGGCCAGTTCACCCCTCCACTTT
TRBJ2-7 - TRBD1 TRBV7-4 CASSFPGQDSYEQYF TGTGCCAGCAGCTTCCCGGGACAGGACTCCTACGAGCAGTACTTC
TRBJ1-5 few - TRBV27 CASSLGGVNQPQHF TGTGCCAGCAGTTTAGGAGGGGTCAATCAGCCCCAGCATTTT
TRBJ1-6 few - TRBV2 CASSARNDSPLHF TGTGCCAGCAGCGCACGAAATGACTCACCCCTCCACTTT
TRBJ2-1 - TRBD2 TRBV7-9 CASSLRAGVYNEQFF TGTGCCAGCAGCTTAAGAGCGGGAGTCTACAATGAGCAGTTCTTC
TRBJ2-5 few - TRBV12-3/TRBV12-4 CASSWAVGETQYF TGTGCCAGCAGCTGGGCCGTGGGGGAGACCCAGTACTTC
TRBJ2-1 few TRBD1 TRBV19 CASSTLTGNEQFF TGTGCCAGTAGCACCCTGACAGGGAATGAGCAGTTCTTC
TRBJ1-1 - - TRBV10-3 CAISESGSMNTEAFF TGTGCCATCAGTGAGTCAGGAAGTATGAACACTGAAGCTTTCTTT
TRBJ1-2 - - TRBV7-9 CASSPRVRTHESGYGYTF TGTGCCAGCAGCCCCCGTGTTCGGACCCACGAGTCGGGCTATGGCTACACCTTC
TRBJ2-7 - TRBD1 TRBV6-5 CASSYRRDRVYEQYF TGTGCCAGCAGTTACCGAAGGGACAGGGTATACGAGCAGTACTTC
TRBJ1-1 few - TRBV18 CASSPPFQGGPEAFF TGTGCCAGCTCACCACCCTTCCAGGGAGGGCCTGAAGCTTTCTTT
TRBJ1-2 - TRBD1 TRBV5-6 CASSPVTGDNGYTF TGTGCCAGCAGCCCCGTGACAGGGGATAATGGCTACACCTTC
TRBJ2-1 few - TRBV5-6 CASLASGGFNEQFF TGTGCCAGCCTCGCTAGTGGGGGGTTTAATGAGCAGTTCTTC
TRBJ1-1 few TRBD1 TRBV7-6 CASSSDRASGEAFF TGTGCCAGCAGTTCGGACAGGGCGTCGGGTGAAGCTTTCTTT
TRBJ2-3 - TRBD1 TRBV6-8 CASNRQGGGTDTQYF TGTGCCAGCAATCGACAGGGGGGAGGCACAGATACGCAGTATTTT
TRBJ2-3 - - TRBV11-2 CASSTNLRTDTDTQYF TGTGCCAGCAGCACTAACCTCCGGACAGACACAGATACGCAGTATTTT
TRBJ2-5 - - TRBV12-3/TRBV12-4 CASSGAGEGREETQYF TGTGCCAGCAGTGGGGCAGGGGAAGGAAGGGAAGAGACCCAGTACTTC
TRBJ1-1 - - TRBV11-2 CASGLDLNTEAFF TGTGCCAGCGGCTTAGACCTGAACACTGAAGCTTTCTTT
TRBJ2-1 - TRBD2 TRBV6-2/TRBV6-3 CASTWTSGFNEQFF TGTGCCAGCACCTGGACTAGCGGATTCAATGAGCAGTTCTTC
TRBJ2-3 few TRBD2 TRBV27 CASNLRGYADTQYF TGTGCCAGTAACCTGCGGGGGTATGCAGATACGCAGTATTTT
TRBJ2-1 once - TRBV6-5 CASGGGGLAYEQFF TGTGCCAGCGGAGGGGGCGGGCTAGCCTATGAGCAGTTCTTC
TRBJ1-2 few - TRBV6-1 CATPGAHYGYTF TGTGCCACCCCGGGGGCGCACTATGGCTACACCTTC
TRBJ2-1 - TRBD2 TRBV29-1 CSVEKTSGGEYNEQFF TGCAGCGTTGAGAAGACTAGCGGGGGGGAGTACAATGAGCAGTTCTTC
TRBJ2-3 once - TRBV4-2 CASSQDLGSTGDTQYF TGTGCCAGCAGCCAAGATCTCGGGTCTACAGGGGATACGCAGTATTTT
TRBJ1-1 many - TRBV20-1 CSARGQAGIDEAFF TGCAGTGCTAGAGGACAGGCTGGTATCGATGAAGCTTTCTTT
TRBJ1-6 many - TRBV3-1 CASSQHGRNSPLHF TGTGCCAGCAGCCAACACGGGAGGAATTCACCCCTCCACTTT